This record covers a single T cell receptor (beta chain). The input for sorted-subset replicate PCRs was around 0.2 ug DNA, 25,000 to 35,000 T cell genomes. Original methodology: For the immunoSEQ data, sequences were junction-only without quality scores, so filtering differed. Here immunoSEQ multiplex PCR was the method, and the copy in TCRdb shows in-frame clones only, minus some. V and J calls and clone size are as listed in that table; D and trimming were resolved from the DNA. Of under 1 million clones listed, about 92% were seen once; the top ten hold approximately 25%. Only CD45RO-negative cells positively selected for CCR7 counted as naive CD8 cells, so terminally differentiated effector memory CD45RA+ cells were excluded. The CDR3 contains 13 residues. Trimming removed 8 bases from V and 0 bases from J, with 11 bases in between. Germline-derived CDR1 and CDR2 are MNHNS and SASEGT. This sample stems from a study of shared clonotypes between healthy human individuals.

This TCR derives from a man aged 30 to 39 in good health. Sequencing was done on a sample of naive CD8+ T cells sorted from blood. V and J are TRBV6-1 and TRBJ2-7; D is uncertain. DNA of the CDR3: TGTGCCAGCTTTGGATATTTCTCCTACGAGCAGTACTTC. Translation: CASFGYFSYEQYF.